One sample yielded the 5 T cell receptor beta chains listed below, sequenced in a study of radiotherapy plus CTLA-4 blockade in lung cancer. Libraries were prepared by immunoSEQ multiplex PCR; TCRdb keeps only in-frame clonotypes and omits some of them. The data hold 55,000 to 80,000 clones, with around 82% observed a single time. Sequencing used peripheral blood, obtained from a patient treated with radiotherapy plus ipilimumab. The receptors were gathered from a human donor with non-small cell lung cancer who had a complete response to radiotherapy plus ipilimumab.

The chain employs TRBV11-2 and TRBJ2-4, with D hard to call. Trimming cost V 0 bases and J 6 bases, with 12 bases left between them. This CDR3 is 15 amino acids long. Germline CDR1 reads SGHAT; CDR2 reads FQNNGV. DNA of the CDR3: TGTGCCAGCAGCTTAGATAGGACCAAACTAAACATTCAGTACTTC. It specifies CASSLDRTKLNIQYF.

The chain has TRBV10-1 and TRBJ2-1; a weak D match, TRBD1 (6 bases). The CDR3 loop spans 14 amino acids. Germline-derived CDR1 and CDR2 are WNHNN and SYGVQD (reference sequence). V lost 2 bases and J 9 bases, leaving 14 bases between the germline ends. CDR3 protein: CASSEVPQGREQFF. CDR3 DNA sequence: TGCGCCAGCAGTGAGGTCCCGCAGGGGCGTGAGCAGTTCTTC.

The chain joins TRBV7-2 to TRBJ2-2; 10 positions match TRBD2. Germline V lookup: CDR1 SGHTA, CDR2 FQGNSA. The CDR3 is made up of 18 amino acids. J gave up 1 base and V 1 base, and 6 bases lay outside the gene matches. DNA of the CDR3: TGTGCCAGCAGCTTAGTTGTTTCTAGCGGGGGGAACACCGGGGAGCTGTTTTTT. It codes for CASSLVVSSGGNTGELFF.

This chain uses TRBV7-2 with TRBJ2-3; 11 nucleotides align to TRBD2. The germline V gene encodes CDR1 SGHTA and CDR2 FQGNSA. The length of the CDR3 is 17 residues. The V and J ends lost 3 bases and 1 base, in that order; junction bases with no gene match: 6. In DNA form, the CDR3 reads TGTGCCAGCAGCTTCCTAGCGGGAGGTACGGGCACAGATACGCAGTATTTT. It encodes CASSFLAGGTGTDTQYF.

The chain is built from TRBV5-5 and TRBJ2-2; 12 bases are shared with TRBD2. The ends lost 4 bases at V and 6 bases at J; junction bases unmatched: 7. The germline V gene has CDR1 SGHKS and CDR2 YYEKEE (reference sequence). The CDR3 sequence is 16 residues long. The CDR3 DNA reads TGTGCCAGCAGCCCATGGACTAGCGGGATAGCCGGGGAGCTGTTTTTT. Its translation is CASSPWTSGIAGELFF.